Listed here are 14 T cell receptor beta chains from one sample, sequenced in a study of OX40 agonist ivuxolimab in advanced cancers. Generated by immunoSEQ multiplex PCR, the TCRdb table keeps only in-frame clones and is missing some. The data hold tens of thousands of clones, with 81% observed a single time. Here the sequenced sample was CD4+ or CD8+ T cells sorted from blood, taken in a trial of the OX40 agonist ivuxolimab. These receptors came from an adult with an advanced solid tumor such as melanoma, head and neck, liver or kidney cancer.

The chain recombines TRBV5-4 with TRBJ2-1, with D unresolved. V was shortened by 3 bases and J by 2 bases, with 0 bases between the two germline ends. The CDR3 totals 11 residues. Looked up from germline, CDR1 is SGHNT and CDR2 is YYREEE (reference sequence). The CDR3 spells CASSSYNEQFF. The CDR3 DNA is TGTGCCAGCAGCTCCTACAATGAGCAGTTCTTC.

The chain joins TRBV4-2 to TRBJ2-7; 8 bases agree with TRBD2. V shed 1 base, J shed 7 bases, and the junction held 6 bases outside the gene matches. The CDR3 covers 14 residues. The V gene's germline CDR1 is LGHNA and CDR2 YNFKEQ. The CDR3 bases are TGTGCCAGCAGCCAAGTCGGTGCGGGGGGAGAGCAGTACTTC. Its translation: CASSQVGAGGEQYF.

The chain employs TRBV2 and TRBJ2-3, with 7 bases identical to TRBD2. Germline V gives CDR1 SNHLY, CDR2 FYNNEI. After removal of 7 bases from V and 2 bases from J, the junction contained 9 bases not matched to a gene. The CDR3 has 15 amino acids. The CDR3 reads CASNGAGSYTDTQYF. DNA of the CDR3: TGTGCCAGCAATGGAGCGGGGAGCTACACAGATACGCAGTATTTT.

The chain employs TRBV2 and TRBJ2-1; D may correspond to TRBD1 or TRBD2 (5 bases each). This CDR3 is 17 amino acids long. CDR1 is SNHLY and CDR2 is FYNNEI in the germline V gene. V was shortened by 2 bases and J by 3 bases, with 17 bases between the two germline ends. For the CDR3, the DNA is TGTGCCAGCAGTGAAAGGGACCTACGGAAAAGCTACAATGAGCAGTTCTTC. It specifies CASSERDLRKSYNEQFF.

The rearrangement uses TRBV30 and TRBJ2-7, with D maybe TRBD2 (5 bases). The V end was cut by 4 bases, the J end by 2 bases, with 9 bases between. The CDR3 totals 12 residues. CDR1 GTSNPN and CDR2 SVGIG come from the germline V gene (reference sequence). Here the CDR3 reads CAWNDGTYEQYF. CDR3 nucleotides: TGTGCCTGGAATGACGGGACCTACGAGCAGTACTTC.

V and J are TRBV5-1 and TRBJ2-2, with a weak D call TRBD2 (6 bases). The V gene's germline CDR1 is SGHRS and CDR2 YFSETQ. Trimming stripped 8 bases from V and 4 bases from J, with 18 bases between. This CDR3 spans 15 amino acids. The CDR3 DNA reads TGCGCCAGTTTTCCCGGGACTGGAGTCACCGGGGAGCTGTTTTTT. Protein product: CASFPGTGVTGELFF.

This rearrangement joins TRBV4-1 to TRBJ2-1; D perhaps matches TRBD1 (5 bases). The CDR3 loop spans 13 amino acids. Trimming stripped 3 bases from V and 6 bases from J, with 9 bases between. CDR1 and CDR2 (germline): MGHRA, YSYEKL. The CDR3 loop is CASSHRVTNEQFF. CDR3 DNA sequence: TGCGCCAGCAGCCACAGGGTTACCAATGAGCAGTTCTTC.

This chain uses TRBV10-3 with TRBJ2-7, with D tentatively TRBD2 (6 bases). Per germline, CDR1 ENHRY and CDR2 SYGVKD. V was shortened by 6 bases and J by 0 bases, with 15 bases between the two germline ends. The CDR3 totals 15 residues. The CDR3 sequence: CAIREGPMSSYEQYF. The CDR3 DNA sequence: TGTGCCATCAGGGAGGGACCGATGAGCTCCTACGAGCAGTACTTC.

This clone was seen ten or more times. The chain combines TRBV15 with TRBJ2-1, with D perhaps TRBD1 (7 bases). The CDR3 contains 14 residues. Germline V gene sequence: CDR1 LNHNV, CDR2 YYDKDF (reference sequence). Trimming shortened V by 5 bases and J by 14 bases, and 22 bases separated the two germline ends. The chain's CDR3 is CATSAGQNLGGEFF. CDR3 in DNA: TGTGCCACCAGCGCGGGACAGAATCTCGGGGGAGAGTTCTTC. Using reference TRBV15 and TRBJ2-1 for the parts outside the CDR3, the full variable domain is DAMVIQNPRYQVTQFGKPVTLSCSQTLNHNVMYWYQQKSSQAPKLLFHYYDKDFNNEADTPDNFQSRRPNTSFCFLDIRSPGLGDTAMYLCATSAGQNLGGEFFGPGTRLTVL.

This clone came up a few times. V is TRBV6-5 and J is TRBJ1-5; 9 bases are shared with TRBD1. Trimming took 4 bases from V and 12 from J; bases not matched to a gene: 13. Germline CDR1 and CDR2: MNHEY and SVGAGI. This CDR3 contains 15 residues. The CDR3 spells CASSFEGQGFAHQHF. CDR3 coding DNA: TGTGCCAGCAGTTTCGAGGGACAGGGATTCGCCCACCAGCATTTT.

This chain connects TRBV19 to TRBJ2-2; a possible D gene is TRBD2 (7 bases). The CDR3 has 16 residues. Trimming shortened V by 8 bases and J by 5 bases, and 21 bases separated the two germline ends. The V gene's germline CDR1 is LNHDA and CDR2 SQIVND (reference sequence). The CDR3 loop is CASGGRGVAGTGELFF. CDR3 coding DNA: TGTGCCAGTGGGGGGCGGGGAGTAGCGGGTACCGGGGAGCTGTTTTTT. The complete variable domain, with remaining parts taken from reference TRBV19 and TRBJ2-2, reads DGGITQSPKYLFRKEGQNVTLSCEQNLNHDAMYWYRQDPGQGLRLIYYSQIVNDFQKGDIAEGYSVSREKKESFPLTVTSAQKNPTAFYLCASGGRGVAGTGELFFGEGSRLTVL.

The rearrangement joins TRBV5-5 to TRBJ1-2; TRBD1 might be the D (5 bases). CDR3 length: 19 amino acids. The V gene lost 1 base and the J gene lost 3 bases, with 25 bases spanning the gap. From germline, CDR1 is SGHKS and CDR2 YYEKEE (reference sequence). The CDR3 nucleotides read TGTGCCAGCAGCTTGAGGGTTAGAGGGGAATTAAGGGGATACTATGGCTACACCTTC. It codes for CASSLRVRGELRGYYGYTF.

This chain connects TRBV5-1 to TRBJ1-2; maybe TRBD1 (6 bases). Trimming shortened V by 2 bases and J by 6 bases, and 8 bases separated the two germline ends. The CDR3 consists of 12 residues. CDR1 SGHRS and CDR2 YFSETQ come from the germline V gene. DNA for the CDR3: TGCGCCAGCAGCTTTGCAGGGGATGGCTACACCTTC. It translates to CASSFAGDGYTF.

The rearrangement joins TRBV7-2 to TRBJ1-3, with D possibly matching TRBD1 (6 bases). The CDR3 has 15 residues. Trimming removed 5 bases at V and 4 bases at J, with 15 bases between. The germline V gene has CDR1 SGHTA and CDR2 FQGNSA. The CDR3 DNA is TGTGCCAGCAGCCAGAACTATGGGGGCGGAAACACCATATATTTT. Translated, it gives CASSQNYGGGNTIYF.